These 6 T cell receptor beta chains were all obtained from the same sample, sequenced in a study of vaccination effects on CD4 cells after COVID-19. Data came from immunoSEQ multiplex PCR; TCRdb stores just in-frame clones and leaves some out. Of tens of thousands of clones in the sample, approximately 78% were seen once. ViraFEST assay sequencing came after antigen-specific CD4+ T cells were expanded with viral peptide pools. Following 10 days of culture, CD4+ T cells were isolated. All participants had two doses of either the BNT162b2 or mRNA-1273 vaccine. Their specific antigens are unknown. The input for sequencing was CD4+ T cells from PBMCs cultured with HCoV-NL63 spike peptides, taken after COVID-19 vaccination. These receptors were obtained from a human donor who received a COVID-19 vaccine. Some clones in this sample may be carry-over from other donors' samples.

The rearrangement uses TRBV19 and TRBJ1-2, with TRBD1 matching 9 bases. After removal of 11 bases from V and 3 bases from J, the junction contained 7 bases not matched to a gene. The CDR3 runs to 13 residues. In germline, CDR1 is LNHDA, CDR2 SQIVND (reference sequence). The CDR3 DNA reads TGTGCCGGGGGGACAGGGTCGTACTATGGCTACACCTTC. Its translation: CAGGTGSYYGYTF. The variable domain in full, with the rest retrieved from reference TRBV19 and TRBJ1-2, is DGGITQSPKYLFRKEGQNVTLSCEQNLNHDAMYWYRQDPGQGLRLIYYSQIVNDFQKGDIAEGYSVSREKKESFPLTVTSAQKNPTAFYLCAGGTGSYYGYTFGSGTRLTVV.

The chain joins TRBV20-1 to TRBJ2-1; D gene unclear. This CDR3 comprises 11 residues. Germline V lookup: CDR1 DFQATT, CDR2 SNEGSKA (reference sequence). V dropped 6 bases and J dropped 2 bases, with 5 bases sitting between them. This CDR3 reads CSARAYNEQFF. The CDR3 DNA sequence: TGCAGTGCCCGGGCCTACAATGAGCAGTTCTTC.

The chain recombines TRBV19 with TRBJ2-1; D gene ambiguous. The CDR3 runs 12 residues. V was cut by 2 bases and J by 10 bases, with 9 bases left in between. From germline, CDR1 is LNHDA and CDR2 SQIVND (reference sequence). The CDR3 reads CASSITREEQFF. The CDR3 nucleotides read TGTGCCAGTAGTATAACGCGAGAAGAGCAGTTCTTC. The full variable domain, rest sourced from reference TRBV19 and TRBJ2-1, is DGGITQSPKYLFRKEGQNVTLSCEQNLNHDAMYWYRQDPGQGLRLIYYSQIVNDFQKGDIAEGYSVSREKKESFPLTVTSAQKNPTAFYLCASSITREEQFFGPGTRLTVL.

The genes are TRBV5-7 and TRBJ2-7; 8 bases fit TRBD1. TRBV5-7 falls under the ORF class, with uncertain function. V was clipped by 10 bases and J by 1 base; unmatched bases: 7. The CDR3 runs to 13 residues. The CDR3 loop reads CAPARTGSYEQYV. The DNA of the CDR3 is TGTGCCCCGGCCAGGACAGGGTCCTACGAGCAGTACGTC.

This clone showed up just once. This chain joins TRBV5-5 and TRBJ1-1; D perhaps matches TRBD1 (5 bases). CDR1 and CDR2 from the germline V gene are SGHKS and YYEKEE (reference sequence). This CDR3 region has 15 residues. Between the trimmed V and J ends, which lost 4 bases and 1 base, there was a span of 14 bases. In DNA form, the CDR3 reads TGTGCCAGCAGCCTCTCCCGGACAACGAACACTGAAGCTTTCTTT. It is translated as CASSLSRTTNTEAFF.

The V gene is TRBV6-5, the J gene TRBJ2-7, with 7 bases matching TRBD1. The CDR3 extends over 15 amino acids. Germline CDR1 MNHEY, CDR2 SVGAGI. V was pared by 6 bases and J by 1 base, with 9 bases of the junction left unmatched. The CDR3 reads CASSTRQGFSYEQYV. The CDR3, as DNA: TGTGCCAGCAGCACCCGACAGGGTTTTTCCTACGAGCAGTACGTC.